Below, one T cell receptor beta chain is given with its context. What it binds is unknown. The V end was cut by 4 bases, the J end by 1 base, with 17 bases between. Germline V CDR1 and CDR2: SQVTM, ANQGSEA. This CDR3 is built from 15 residues. TCRdb's table, derived via immunoSEQ multiplex PCR, lists solely in-frame clones and lacks some. The sample holds tens of thousands of clones, roughly nine tenths seen once. This sample was taken from a study of OX40 agonist ivuxolimab in advanced cancers. Study-wide context: Partial responses occurred in three patients (one hepatocellular carcinoma, two cutaneous melanoma). Study-level results: It was also the case that some nonresponders had low normalized T-cell clonal expansion.

At baseline, cycle 4 day 1, and cycle 7 day 1, blood was sampled. The material was CD4+ or CD8+ T cells sorted from blood, obtained in a trial of the OX40 agonist ivuxolimab. The chain is built from TRBV29-1 and TRBJ2-7; the D gene is possibly TRBD1 (6 bases). This clonotype was obtained from an adult with an advanced solid tumor such as melanoma, head and neck, liver or kidney cancer. The CDR3 nucleotides are TGCAGCGTTGTCGTCGAGGGGGACCCATCCTACGAGCAGTACTTC. Translation: CSVVVEGDPSYEQYF.